This is a list of T cell receptor beta chains from one sample in a study of breast tumors, draining lymph nodes, adjacent tissues. TCRdb ran MiXCR on the multiplex PCR reads and lists one entry per CDR3 protein. Of 200,000 to 300,000 distinct CDR3 sequences listed, over 25% were seen once; the top ten hold about 1.2%. What was sequenced was axillary lymph node tissue. Source of these receptors: a female donor with breast cancer. Some clones in this sample may be carry-over from other donors' samples. Each CDR3 is given with its conserved first and last residue. Fields, in order: V gene, D gene, J gene, clone size, CDR3 protein, CDR3 DNA. The D gene is left open where the match is weak. Part of the rows lack a size; the others show once, few, many or a class for expanded clones.

V gene: TRBV9
D gene: TRBD1
J gene: TRBJ2-6
clone size: many
CDR3 protein: CASEGASGANVLTF
CDR3 DNA: TGTGCCAGCGAGGGGGCTTCTGGGGCCAACGTCCTGACTTTC

V gene: TRBV24-1
D gene: NA
J gene: TRBJ2-1
clone size: NA
CDR3 protein: CASSPLSTGPVSSYNEQFF
CDR3 DNA: TGTGCCAGCTCACCTCTGAGTACGGGCCCCGTAAGCTCCTACAATGAGCAGTTCTTC

V gene: TRBV24-1
D gene: NA
J gene: TRBJ2-7
clone size: many
CDR3 protein: CATSGEQSPYEQYF
CDR3 DNA: TGTGCCACCAGTGGGGAACAGTCCCCCTACGAGCAGTACTTC

V gene: TRBV11-2
D gene: NA
J gene: TRBJ2-5
clone size: many
CDR3 protein: CASSLERRETQYF
CDR3 DNA: TGTGCCAGCAGCTTAGAACGGAGGGAGACCCAGTACTTC

V gene: TRBV14
D gene: NA
J gene: TRBJ1-1
clone size: NA
CDR3 protein: CASSQDIPVGVALGEAFF
CDR3 DNA: TGTGCCAGCAGCCAAGATATCCCAGTGGGCGTTGCCCTCGGTGAAGCTTTCTTT

V gene: TRBV10-3
D gene: TRBD1
J gene: TRBJ1-5
clone size: many
CDR3 protein: CAIRSDRGRGQPQHF
CDR3 DNA: TGTGCCATCAGATCAGACAGGGGGCGCGGTCAGCCCCAGCATTTT

V gene: TRBV10-1
D gene: NA
J gene: TRBJ2-2
clone size: many
CDR3 protein: CASSEQGDTGELFF
CDR3 DNA: TGCGCCAGCAGTGAACAGGGAGACACCGGGGAGCTGTTTTTT

V gene: TRBV12-3/TRBV12-4
D gene: NA
J gene: TRBJ2-7
clone size: many
CDR3 protein: CASRRDNTYEQYF
CDR3 DNA: TGTGCCAGCAGGCGGGACAATACCTACGAGCAGTACTTC

V gene: TRBV9
D gene: TRBD2
J gene: TRBJ2-1
clone size: NA
CDR3 protein: CASSAPTLRTSSYNEQFF
CDR3 DNA: TGTGCCAGCAGCGCGCCGACTCTACGGACTAGCTCCTACAATGAGCAGTTCTTC

V gene: TRBV12-3/TRBV12-4
D gene: NA
J gene: TRBJ1-4
clone size: many
CDR3 protein: CASSGHTLFF
CDR3 DNA: TGTGCCAGCAGCGGACATACACTGTTTTTT

V gene: TRBV5-4
D gene: NA
J gene: TRBJ2-5
clone size: NA
CDR3 protein: CASSVGLHGPLQETQYF
CDR3 DNA: TGTGCCAGCAGCGTGGGACTCCATGGCCCGCTACAAGAGACCCAGTACTTC

V gene: TRBV6-5
D gene: NA
J gene: TRBJ1-5
clone size: NA
CDR3 protein: CASRSAGTSGPQHF
CDR3 DNA: TGTGCCAGCCGTTCCGCCGGGACTTCTGGGCCCCAGCATTTT

V gene: TRBV10-3
D gene: NA
J gene: TRBJ2-2
clone size: NA
CDR3 protein: CAISTQGCANTGELFF
CDR3 DNA: TGTGCCATCAGTACCCAGGGCTGTGCGAACACCGGGGAGCTGTTTTTT

V gene: TRBV7-3
D gene: TRBD1
J gene: TRBJ2-3
clone size: many
CDR3 protein: CASSFSGQGVFGGTDTQYF
CDR3 DNA: TGTGCCAGCAGCTTTTCTGGACAGGGTGTGTTTGGTGGCACAGATACGCAGTATTTT

V gene: TRBV30
D gene: TRBD2
J gene: TRBJ2-3
clone size: NA
CDR3 protein: CAWRRLAGSAADTQCF
CDR3 DNA: TGTGCCTGGCGACGGCTAGCGGGATCCGCTGCAGATACGCAGTGTTTT

V gene: TRBV5-6
D gene: NA
J gene: TRBJ1-5
clone size: many
CDR3 protein: CASSFRGYQPQHF
CDR3 DNA: TGTGCCAGCAGCTTTCGGGGGTATCAGCCCCAGCATTTT

V gene: TRBV7-9
D gene: TRBD1
J gene: TRBJ2-7
clone size: NA
CDR3 protein: CASSETGTGVNEQYF
CDR3 DNA: TGTGCCAGCAGCGAAACCGGGACAGGGGTCAACGAGCAGTACTTC

V gene: TRBV20-1
D gene: NA
J gene: TRBJ2-3
clone size: NA
CDR3 protein: CSAGPGQYF
CDR3 DNA: TGCAGTGCTGGGCCGGGGCAGTATTTT

V gene: TRBV25-1
D gene: NA
J gene: TRBJ2-5
clone size: many
CDR3 protein: CASSARRRVLEETQYF
CDR3 DNA: TGTGCCAGCAGTGCCCGGCGCCGGGTCCTTGAAGAGACCCAGTACTTC

V gene: TRBV9
D gene: NA
J gene: TRBJ2-5
clone size: NA
CDR3 protein: CASSVVGLQETQYF
CDR3 DNA: TGTGCCAGCAGCGTAGTGGGACTTCAAGAGACCCAGTACTTC

V gene: TRBV19
D gene: TRBD1
J gene: TRBJ1-4
clone size: many
CDR3 protein: CASSMGQGANNEKLFF
CDR3 DNA: TGTGCCAGTAGTATGGGCCAGGGGGCAAATAATGAAAAACTGTTTTTT

V gene: TRBV20-1
D gene: TRBD1
J gene: TRBJ2-1
clone size: many
CDR3 protein: CSARSGAGGAGYNEQFF
CDR3 DNA: TGCAGTGCTAGATCCGGGGCAGGGGGCGCGGGGTACAATGAGCAGTTCTTC

V gene: TRBV27
D gene: NA
J gene: TRBJ2-7
clone size: few
CDR3 protein: CASSFNVSYEQYF
CDR3 DNA: TGTGCCAGCAGTTTTAACGTCTCCTACGAGCAGTACTTC

V gene: TRBV7-9
D gene: NA
J gene: TRBJ1-2
clone size: many
CDR3 protein: CASLTLEDGYTF
CDR3 DNA: TGTGCCAGCCTTACGTTGGAGGATGGCTACACCTTC

V gene: TRBV19
D gene: NA
J gene: TRBJ2-5
clone size: many
CDR3 protein: CASATRGETQYF
CDR3 DNA: TGTGCCAGCGCCACGAGGGGGGAGACCCAGTACTTC

V gene: TRBV11-1
D gene: NA
J gene: TRBJ2-3
clone size: many
CDR3 protein: CASSTRDGPRTDTQYF
CDR3 DNA: TGTGCCAGCAGCACCCGAGATGGGCCCCGCACAGATACGCAGTATTTT

V gene: TRBV5-6
D gene: NA
J gene: TRBJ1-2
clone size: many
CDR3 protein: CASSLVSYGYTF
CDR3 DNA: TGTGCCAGCAGCTTGGTCAGCTATGGCTACACCTTC

V gene: TRBV5-1
D gene: TRBD1
J gene: TRBJ2-3
clone size: many
CDR3 protein: CASSLRTGPLDTQYF
CDR3 DNA: TGCGCCAGCAGCTTGAGGACAGGCCCTTTGGATACGCAGTATTTT

V gene: TRBV19
D gene: NA
J gene: TRBJ1-5
clone size: once
CDR3 protein: CVSTRGGVGYSNQPQHF
CDR3 DNA: TGTGTCAGTACCCGAGGGGGGGTCGGGTATAGCAATCAGCCCCAGCACTTT

V gene: TRBV6-2/TRBV6-3
D gene: TRBD2
J gene: TRBJ2-2
clone size: many
CDR3 protein: CASEQSSGSVTGELFF
CDR3 DNA: TGTGCCAGCGAGCAATCTAGCGGGAGCGTCACCGGGGAGCTGTTTTTT

V gene: TRBV11-2
D gene: TRBD2
J gene: TRBJ2-7
clone size: many
CDR3 protein: CASSPNQGGWYEQYF
CDR3 DNA: TGTGCCAGCAGCCCAAACCAGGGAGGGTGGTACGAGCAGTACTTC

V gene: TRBV6-5
D gene: NA
J gene: TRBJ2-3
clone size: NA
CDR3 protein: CASSHSGLESNTQYF
CDR3 DNA: TGTGCCAGCAGTCACTCTGGGCTAGAGTCGAATACGCAGTATTTT

V gene: TRBV7-9
D gene: NA
J gene: TRBJ1-3
clone size: many
CDR3 protein: CASRVGGAGNTIYF
CDR3 DNA: TGTGCCAGCAGGGTGGGGGGCGCTGGAAACACCATATATTTT

V gene: TRBV4-1
D gene: NA
J gene: TRBJ2-1
clone size: many
CDR3 protein: CASSHPQGNEQFF
CDR3 DNA: TGCGCCAGCAGCCATCCGCAGGGAAATGAGCAGTTCTTC

V gene: TRBV6-1
D gene: NA
J gene: TRBJ2-3
clone size: few
CDR3 protein: CASSHSSDGTDTQYF
CDR3 DNA: TGTGCCAGCAGTCATTCTAGCGATGGCACAGATACGCAGTATTTT

V gene: TRBV20-1
D gene: NA
J gene: TRBJ2-4
clone size: few
CDR3 protein: CSASPHGGLNIQYF
CDR3 DNA: TGCAGTGCTAGCCCCCATGGTGGTTTAAACATTCAGTACTTC

V gene: TRBV12-3/TRBV12-4
D gene: NA
J gene: TRBJ2-1
clone size: NA
CDR3 protein: CASSPPGEQFF
CDR3 DNA: TGTGCCAGCAGCCCACCCGGGGAGCAGTTCTTC

V gene: TRBV6-5
D gene: TRBD1
J gene: TRBJ2-5
clone size: NA
CDR3 protein: CANSSSPAGGGETQYF
CDR3 DNA: TGTGCCAACAGTTCGTCGCCAGCAGGGGGCGGGGAGACCCAGTACTTC

V gene: TRBV20-1
D gene: TRBD1
J gene: TRBJ2-5
clone size: NA
CDR3 protein: CSARAGRTGTETQYF
CDR3 DNA: TGCAGTGCTAGAGCTGGCCGGACAGGGACAGAGACCCAGTACTTC

V gene: TRBV20-1
D gene: NA
J gene: TRBJ2-5
clone size: NA
CDR3 protein: CSARDPEETQYF
CDR3 DNA: TGCAGTGCTAGAGACCCGGAAGAGACCCAGTACTTC

V gene: TRBV19
D gene: TRBD2
J gene: TRBJ2-1
clone size: many
CDR3 protein: CASSLAGLHNEQFF
CDR3 DNA: TGTGCCAGTTCCCTAGCGGGATTGCACAATGAGCAGTTCTTC

V gene: TRBV11-3
D gene: NA
J gene: TRBJ2-4
clone size: NA
CDR3 protein: CASSGLAKNIQYF
CDR3 DNA: TGTGCCAGTTCAGGGTTGGCCAAAAACATTCAGTACTTC

V gene: TRBV20-1
D gene: NA
J gene: TRBJ1-5
clone size: many
CDR3 protein: CSARDPEGNQPQHF
CDR3 DNA: TGCAGTGCTAGAGACCCAGAAGGCAATCAGCCCCAGCATTTT

V gene: TRBV2
D gene: TRBD2
J gene: TRBJ2-3
clone size: NA
CDR3 protein: CSPGPPGTSGRTGTQYF
CDR3 DNA: TGTTCCCCGGGCCCCCCCGGGACTAGCGGGAGGACAGGTACGCAGTATTTT

V gene: TRBV5-1
D gene: TRBD2
J gene: TRBJ2-5
clone size: few
CDR3 protein: CASSERGGTQYF
CDR3 DNA: TGCGCCAGCAGCGAGCGGGGAGGGACCCAGTACTTC

V gene: TRBV7-7
D gene: NA
J gene: TRBJ1-5
clone size: many
CDR3 protein: CASSFRANNQPQHF
CDR3 DNA: TGTGCTAGCAGCTTCAGGGCCAACAATCAGCCCCAGCATTTT

V gene: TRBV2
D gene: NA
J gene: TRBJ2-3
clone size: NA
CDR3 protein: CASSHPGASATDTQYF
CDR3 DNA: TGTGCCAGCTCCCACCCTGGGGCTAGCGCCACAGATACGCAGTATTTT

V gene: TRBV15
D gene: TRBD1
J gene: TRBJ1-2
clone size: many
CDR3 protein: CATSREDRADYGYTF
CDR3 DNA: TGTGCCACCAGTAGAGAAGACAGGGCGGACTATGGCTACACCTTC

V gene: TRBV12-3/TRBV12-4
D gene: NA
J gene: TRBJ2-7
clone size: many
CDR3 protein: CASSLADSYEQYF
CDR3 DNA: TGTGCCAGCAGTTTGGCGGACTCCTACGAGCAGTACTTC